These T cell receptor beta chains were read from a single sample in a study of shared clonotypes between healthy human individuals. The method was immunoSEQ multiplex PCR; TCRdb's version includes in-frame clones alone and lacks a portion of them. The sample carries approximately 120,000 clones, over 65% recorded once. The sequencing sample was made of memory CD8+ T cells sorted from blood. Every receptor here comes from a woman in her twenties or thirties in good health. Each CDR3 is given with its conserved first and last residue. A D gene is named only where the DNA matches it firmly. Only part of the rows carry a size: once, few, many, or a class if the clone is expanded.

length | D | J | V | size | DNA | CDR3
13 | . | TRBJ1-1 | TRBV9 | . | TGTGCCAGCAGCGGCGGGGGGGCGACTGAAGCTTTCTTT | CASSGGGATEAFF
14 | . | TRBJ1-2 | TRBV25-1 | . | TGTGCCAGCAGTGTCCCGGACTTAAACTATGGCTACACCTTC | CASSVPDLNYGYTF
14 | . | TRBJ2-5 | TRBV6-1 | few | TGTGCCAGCAGCCGATCTAGCGAACAAGAGACCCAGTACTTC | CASSRSSEQETQYF
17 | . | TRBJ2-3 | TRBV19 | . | TGTGCCAGTAGTATACAGTCCGGCTGGGGGAGTGCAGATACGCAGTATTTT | CASSIQSGWGSADTQYF
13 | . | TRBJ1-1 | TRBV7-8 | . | TGTGCCAGCAGCTTAGAGAACGACAGGGAAGCTTTCTTT | CASSLENDREAFF
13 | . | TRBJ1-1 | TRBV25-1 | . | TGTGCCAGCAGTGGACCCCGGGGGGGTGAAGCTTTCTTT | CASSGPRGGEAFF
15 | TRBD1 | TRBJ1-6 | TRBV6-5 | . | TGTGCCAGCAGCAGCGGGACAGGGAATAATTCACCCCTCCACTTT | CASSSGTGNNSPLHF
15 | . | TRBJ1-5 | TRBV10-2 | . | TGCGCCAGCAGTGAGGGGTATATGAGCAATCAGCCCCAGCATTTT | CASSEGYMSNQPQHF
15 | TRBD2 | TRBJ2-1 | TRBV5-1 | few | TGCGCCAGCAGCCTTTCTAGCGGGGGCTACAATGAGCAGTTCTTC | CASSLSSGGYNEQFF
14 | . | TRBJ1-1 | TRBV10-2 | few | TGCGCCACCAGGACATTCACAGGGAACACTGAAGCTTTCTTT | CATRTFTGNTEAFF
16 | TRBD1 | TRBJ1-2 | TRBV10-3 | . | TGTGCCATCAGTGCCTCAGGGGGAGAACCGGGGTATGGCTACACCTTC | CAISASGGEPGYGYTF
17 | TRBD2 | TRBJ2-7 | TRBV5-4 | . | TGTGCCAGCAGCTTGGCCCCGGCTAGCGGGAGGCCGGGCGAGCAGTACTTC | CASSLAPASGRPGEQYF
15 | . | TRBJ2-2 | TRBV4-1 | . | TGCGCCAGCAGCCAATTCCGCATTTACACCGGGGAGCTGTTTTTT | CASSQFRIYTGELFF
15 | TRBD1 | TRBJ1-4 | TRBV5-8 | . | TGTGCCAGCAGCTTGGTGGGACAGGGAACTGAAAAACTGTTTTTT | CASSLVGQGTEKLFF
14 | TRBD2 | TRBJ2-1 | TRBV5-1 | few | TGCGCCAGCAGCTTGGTGCGGGAGGAGAATGAGCAGTTCTTC | CASSLVREENEQFF
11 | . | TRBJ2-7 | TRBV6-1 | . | TGTGCCAGCAGTGATATATGGGAGCAGTACTTC | CASSDIWEQYF
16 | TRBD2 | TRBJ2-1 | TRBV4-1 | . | TGCGCCAGCAGCCAAGAGAGACTAGCGGGAGGTGGAGAGCAGTTCTTC | CASSQERLAGGGEQFF
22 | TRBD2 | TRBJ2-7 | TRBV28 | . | TGTGCCAGCAGTTTTAATGGTCGGTATAGGGGACTAGCGGGAGGAGAATCCTACGAGCAGTACTTC | CASSFNGRYRGLAGGESYEQYF
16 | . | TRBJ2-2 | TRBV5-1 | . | TGCGCCAGCAGCTTGGGTACTGCAACGAACACCGGGGAGCTGTTTTTT | CASSLGTATNTGELFF
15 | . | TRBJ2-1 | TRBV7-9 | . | TGTGCCAGCAGCTTAGCGCTGTGGAACCTCAGCGAGCAGTTCTTC | CASSLALWNLSEQFF
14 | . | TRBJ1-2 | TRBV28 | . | TGTGCCAGCAGGCCGGACAGTGCTTATTATGGCTACACCTTC | CASRPDSAYYGYTF
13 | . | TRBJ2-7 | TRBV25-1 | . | TGTGCCAGCAGTGGCGGGCGTGAATACGAGCAGTACTTC | CASSGGREYEQYF
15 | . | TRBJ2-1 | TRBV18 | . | TGTGCCAGCTCACCAGTAATGGCTAGCCACAATGAGCAGTTCTTC | CASSPVMASHNEQFF
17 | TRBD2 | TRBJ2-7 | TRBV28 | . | TGTGCCAGCCTGCCGGGACTAGCGGGGCGGTGTTGTCACGAGCAGTACTTC | CASLPGLAGRCCHEQYF
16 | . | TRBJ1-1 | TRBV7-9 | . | TGTGCCAGCAGCCCCTCTGGCGGCAGTATGAACACTGAAGCTTTCTTT | CASSPSGGSMNTEAFF
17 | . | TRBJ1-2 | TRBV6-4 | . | TGTGCCAGCAGTCCTCTTGACAGTGAGTCGGCTAACTATGGCTACACCTTC | CASSPLDSESANYGYTF
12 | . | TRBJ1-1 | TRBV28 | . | TGTGCCAGCAGTTTAAGGGTGGCTGAAGCTTTCTTT | CASSLRVAEAFF
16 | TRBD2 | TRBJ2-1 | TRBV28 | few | TGTGCCAGCAGTCTGCGACTAGCGGGAGTTGCCAATGAGCAGTTCTTC | CASSLRLAGVANEQFF
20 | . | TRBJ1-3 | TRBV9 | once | TGTGCCAGCAGCGTATCTCTCCCGGGGGGGAAGGTACGATCTGGAAACACCATATATTTT | CASSVSLPGGKVRSGNTIYF
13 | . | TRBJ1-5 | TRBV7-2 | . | TGTGCCAGCAGCTATTACATGAATCAGCCCCAGCATTTT | CASSYYMNQPQHF
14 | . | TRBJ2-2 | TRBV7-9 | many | TGTGCCAGCAGCTTTCACTCGAACACCGGGGAGCTGTTTTTT | CASSFHSNTGELFF
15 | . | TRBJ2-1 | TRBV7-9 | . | TGTGCCAGCAGCTTCGGCGGCGGGCGAGGGAATGAGCAGTTCTTC | CASSFGGGRGNEQFF
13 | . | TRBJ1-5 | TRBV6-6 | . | TGTGCCAGCAGTTTGCAGGGAGGACAGCCCCAGCATTTT | CASSLQGGQPQHF
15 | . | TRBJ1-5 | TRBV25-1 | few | TGTGCCAGCAGTGAATCGGCAGGGGATTATCAGCCCCAGCATTTT | CASSESAGDYQPQHF
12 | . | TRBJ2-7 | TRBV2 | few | TGTGCCAGCAGTTTGGTCTCCTACGAGCAGTACTTC | CASSLVSYEQYF
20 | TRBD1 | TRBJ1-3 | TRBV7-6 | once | TGTGCCAGCAGCTTCTGGACAGGGGTCCGCCGACCTACCTCTGGAAACACCATATATTTT | CASSFWTGVRRPTSGNTIYF
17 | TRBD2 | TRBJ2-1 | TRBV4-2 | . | TGTGCCAGCAGCCAAGATTGGTCTAGCGGGAGTATCAATGAGCAGTTCTTC | CASSQDWSSGSINEQFF
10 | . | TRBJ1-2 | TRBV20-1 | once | TGCAGTGCTAGAGCCCCGGACTACACCTTC | CSARAPDYTF
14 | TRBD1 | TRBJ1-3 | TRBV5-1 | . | TGCGCCAGCAGCTGGACAGGGTTCGCAAACACCATATATTTT | CASSWTGFANTIYF
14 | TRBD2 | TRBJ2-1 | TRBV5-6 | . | TGTGCCAGCAGCTTGGGACTAGCGGGAGATGAGCAGTTCTTC | CASSLGLAGDEQFF
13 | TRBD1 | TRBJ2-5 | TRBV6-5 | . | TGTGCCAGCAGTGGACAGGCACAAGAGACCCAGTACTTC | CASSGQAQETQYF
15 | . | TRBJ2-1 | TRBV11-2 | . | TGTGCCAGCAGCTTCAGGGGAGGGGGCTACAATGAGCAGTTCTTC | CASSFRGGGYNEQFF